These 14 T cell receptor beta chains were all obtained from the same sample, sequenced in a study of cytomegalovirus exposure and HLA in healthy donors. Primers for the PCR totalled 60 Vbeta and 13 Jbeta. Sequencing used immunoSEQ multiplex PCR; TCRdb keeps in-frame clones, though not all of them. The table includes about 100,000 clones, around 77% detected once. The sample consisted of PBMCs. The receptors shown here come from a man aged 25 to 40 in good health and CMV-seronegative.

The chain has TRBV5-1 and TRBJ2-1; 7 bases match TRBD1. The germline V gene has CDR1 SGHRS and CDR2 YFSETQ. The CDR3 consists of 15 residues. After removal of 4 bases from V and 0 bases from J, the junction contained 4 bases not matched to a gene. DNA for the CDR3: TGCGCCAGCAGCCCGACAGGGAGCTCCTACAATGAGCAGTTCTTC. Its translation is CASSPTGSSYNEQFF.

This clone has a single count. The chain has TRBV29-1 and TRBJ2-5; the D is unclear. This CDR3 is 13 amino acids long. Germline CDR1 reads SQVTM; CDR2 reads ANQGSEA. The V gene lost 6 bases and the J gene lost 2 bases, with 13 bases spanning the gap. This CDR3 is CSVKMASQETQYF. CDR3 sequence (DNA): TGCAGCGTGAAAATGGCATCTCAAGAGACCCAGTACTTC.

V is TRBV14 and J is TRBJ2-7, with 7 bases fitting TRBD2. CDR1 and CDR2 (germline): SGHDN, FVKESK. The V gene end was trimmed by 4 bases and the J gene end by 0 bases; junction bases not matched to a gene: 6. The CDR3 extends over 15 amino acids. The CDR3 protein is CASSPGGKPSYEQYF. In DNA, the CDR3 is TGTGCCAGCAGCCCCGGGGGGAAACCCTCCTACGAGCAGTACTTC.

The chain recombines TRBV5-1 with TRBJ2-1, with 7 bases matching TRBD1. CDR1 SGHRS and CDR2 YFSETQ come from the germline V gene. With V trimmed by 4 bases and J by 11 bases, 9 bases remained unmatched. The length of the CDR3 is 13 residues. As DNA, the CDR3 is TGCGCCAGCAGCATCCCCGAGGGGGCCAAGCAGTTCTTC. The encoded protein is CASSIPEGAKQFF.

The chain links TRBV6-5 to TRBJ2-7; 8 positions agree with TRBD1. CDR3 length equals 13 residues. The junction had 9 bases not matched to a gene; V was cut back by 6 bases and J by 8 bases. Germline-derived CDR1 and CDR2 are MNHEY and SVGAGI. The CDR3 is CASSSGTGAQQYF. CDR3 coding DNA: TGTGCCAGCAGCTCCGGGACAGGTGCCCAGCAGTACTTC.

This clone was seen just once. The chain uses TRBV19 and TRBJ2-7; 8 positions match TRBD1. CDR1 is LNHDA, CDR2 SQIVND, per germline (reference sequence). The CDR3 has 16 residues. The V and J ends lost 4 bases and 3 bases, in that order; junction bases with no gene match: 11. The chain's CDR3 is CASSSRGTGYSYEQYF. The CDR3 DNA reads TGTGCCAGTAGTAGCCGAGGGACAGGTTATAGCTACGAGCAGTACTTC.

V and J are TRBV6-1 and TRBJ2-7, with TRBD2 identical over 8 bases. Losses at the gene ends were 4 bases for V and 5 bases for J; bases not matched to a gene: 10. Germline V lookup: CDR1 MNHNS, CDR2 SASEGT. This CDR3 is built from 15 residues. In DNA form, the CDR3 reads TGTGCCAGCAGTGTCCAGCGGGAGTTGAGGCACGAGCAGTACTTC. Translated, it gives CASSVQRELRHEQYF.

This chain joins TRBV5-1 and TRBJ1-1; no reliable D call. This CDR3 spans 13 amino acids. V was shortened by 5 bases and J by 2 bases, with 10 bases between the two germline ends. Germline V CDR1 and CDR2: SGHRS, YFSETQ. The CDR3 region has the DNA TGCGCCAGCAGTTCTGGGCTCAACACTGAAGCTTTCTTT. It encodes CASSSGLNTEAFF.

The chain is built from TRBV7-7 and TRBJ2-7, with a possible D match to TRBD1 (6 bases). CDR1 SSHAT and CDR2 FNYEAQ come from the germline V gene (reference sequence). V was cut by 5 bases and J by 2 bases, with 13 bases left in between. The CDR3 is 14 amino acids. The CDR3 loop reads CASSRGQPPYEQYF. Written as DNA, the CDR3 is TGTGCCAGCAGCAGAGGACAGCCACCCTACGAGCAGTACTTC.

This chain uses TRBV9 with TRBJ1-2, with D perhaps TRBD1 (5 bases). The V end lost 3 bases, the J end lost 5 bases, and 14 bases lay between the germline ends. Looked up from germline, CDR1 is SGDLS and CDR2 is YYNGEE. This CDR3 is built from 14 residues. This CDR3 reads CASSGGPGLYGYTF. Written as DNA, the CDR3 is TGTGCCAGCAGCGGGGGCCCCGGGCTTTATGGCTACACCTTC.

This chain connects TRBV18 to TRBJ2-5, with D possibly TRBD2 on 5 matching bases. CDR1 is KGHSH, CDR2 LQKENI, per germline. This CDR3 contains 15 residues. V lost 0 bases and J 4 bases, leaving 12 bases between the germline ends. The CDR3 is CASSPPDRGGETQYF. The DNA for the CDR3 is TGTGCCAGCTCACCACCTGACCGGGGTGGAGAGACCCAGTACTTC.

The chain employs TRBV4-2 and TRBJ2-1; 7 nucleotides line up with TRBD2. Trimming cost V 0 bases and J 2 bases; bases outside gene matches: 7. The CDR3 has 17 amino acids. Germline CDR1 LGHNA, CDR2 YNFKEQ. CDR3 nucleotides: TGTGCCAGCAGCCAAGATATTGGGGGAGGGGCCTACAATGAGCAGTTCTTC. This encodes CASSQDIGGGAYNEQFF.

The J gene is TRBJ1-5, the V gene TRBV5-1; D is possibly TRBD1 (6 bases). CDR1 SGHRS and CDR2 YFSETQ come from the germline V gene. Trimming left V 3 bases short and J 5 bases short, with 15 bases between. CDR3 size: 15 residues. This CDR3 reads CASSWGGGTDQPQHF. CDR3 DNA: TGCGCCAGCAGCTGGGGGGGCGGGACGGATCAGCCCCAGCATTTT.

The rearrangement joins TRBV30 to TRBJ1-3, with 9 bases identical to TRBD1. The J segment lost 1 base and the V segment lost 2 bases, leaving 3 bases of the junction unmatched. Germline V gives CDR1 GTSNPN, CDR2 SVGIG (reference sequence). The CDR3 consists of 15 residues. The CDR3 loop reads CAWSMGQGSGNTIYF. As DNA, the CDR3 is TGTGCCTGGAGTATGGGACAGGGATCTGGAAACACCATATATTTT.